The sequence of this T cell receptor (beta chain) was determined in a study of blood T cell repertoires in COVID-19 (dated by TCRdb to about 2020). Regarding the complete study: Samples from collaborators originated in the United States, Italy and Spain and spanned both the acute and convalescent phases of COVID-19. The samples were drawn from two sources: the first 160 participants of the ongoing ImmuneRACE study, and 1,200 or so subjects contributed by 6 global collaborators. Where HLA class I and class II types were available, the types were taken from metadata supplied by the sample provider, not from assay-based typing. Nearly every sample came with metadata listing a de-identified subject ID, COVID-19 status, age in years and sex. Subjects who had been exposed to COVID-19, were actively infected with it, or had recovered from it provided the deeply sampled blood TCRbeta repertoires that made up the dataset. The material from the prospective study consisted of cDNA or gDNA derived from T cells, B-cell-depleted T cells, or PBMCs. The repertoires were released in a freely available public database meant as a resource for research on the immune response to SARS-CoV-2.

The germline V gene provides CDR1 SGHAT and CDR2 FQNNGV. The CDR3 sequence holds 12 residues, the cysteine and phenylalanine included. The retained sequence is limited to the CDR3, 36 bases, with the frame set at the first base. Trimming takes 9 bases off V and 6 bases off J; junction bases not matched to a gene: 6. Each collaborating institution followed its own protocols to collect whole blood in K2EDTA tubes. For TCRbeta analysis, collaborator samples were shipped as frozen whole blood, as isolated PBMCs, or as DNA extracted from either sample type. Points the paper makes about the study in general: How much clinical and demographic metadata was included differed by source and by participant, and the metadata was provided uncurated.

Comments on this clone: What antigen it recognizes has not been identified. Base qualities are not recorded, but no much larger clone differs from it by a single base.

TCRbeta CDR3 regions were amplified from genomic DNA by means of the immunoSEQ Assay, a bias-controlled multiplex PCR. The paper's data handling went like this. The number of nucleated cells in each sample was estimated by amplification of reference gene primers within the assay. To quantify the absolute abundance of each unique TCRbeta CDR3 rearrangement, sequence reads were collapsed and filtered. Productive Simpson clonality was computed per sample as the square root of Simpson's diversity index over productive rearrangements. Here the immuneACCESS table is served through TCRdb, limited to in-frame sequences with V and J called. Missing clones are a known gap in these copies; in checked studies unresolved V genes cover under half, and the rest lacks a known reason. That table is the source of V, J and clone size, and D and trimming were worked out from the DNA. The sample has about 68,000 clones on record, about 90% of them singletons. Together, the top ten hold 2.3% of the sample.

The receptor was isolated from a human donor in a cohort sampled during active COVID-19. Source material: peripheral blood. The chain couples TRBV11-2 to TRBJ2-7, with 9 central nucleotides matching TRBD1. The CDR3 protein is CASTQGAGEQYF. The nucleotide sequence is TGTGCCAGTACACAGGGGGCTGGCGAGCAGTACTTC. Reference TRBV11-2 and TRBJ2-7 proteins supply the regions before and after the CDR3; the full variable domain is: EAGVAQSPRYKIIEKRQSVAFWCNPISGHATLYWYQQILGQGPKLLIQFQNNGVVDDSQLPKDRFSAERLKGVDSTLKIQPAKLEDSAVYLCASTQGAGEQYFGPGTRLTVT.